Each of the 18 T cell receptor beta chains below was sequenced from the same sample in a study of blood T cell repertoires in COVID-19. Measured with immunoSEQ multiplex PCR; TCRdb has only the in-frame clones, and not every one. Here the sample spans 200,000 to 250,000 clones, less than 85% being singletons. The sample comprised peripheral blood. These TCRs come from a woman older than 75 with COVID-19, enrolled during active disease.

The V and J genes are TRBV28 and TRBJ2-3; D perhaps matches TRBD1 (6 bases). Germline-derived CDR1 and CDR2 are MDHEN and SYDVKM. The length of the CDR3 is 13 residues. Trimming removed 6 bases from V and 6 bases from J, with 13 bases in between. Here the CDR3 DNA reads TGTGCCAGCAGCACGACAGGTCCCGATACGCAGTATTTT. It specifies CASSTTGPDTQYF.

The chain couples TRBV6-2 or TRBV6-3 to TRBJ2-1; 10 bases match TRBD2. Germline loops: CDR1 MNHEY, CDR2 SVGEGT. The ends lost 2 bases at V and 8 bases at J; junction bases unmatched: 9. CDR3 length equals 16 residues. CDR3 coding DNA: TGTGCCAGCAGTTACCCAATAGCGGGGGGCGGCTATGAGCAGTTCTTC. It is translated as CASSYPIAGGGYEQFF.

V and J are TRBV15 and TRBJ2-1; no firm D call. The CDR3 contains 14 residues. The germline V and J ends were trimmed by 5 bases and 1 base, with 9 bases remaining between them. The germline V gene encodes CDR1 LNHNV and CDR2 YYDKDF (reference sequence). Here the CDR3 DNA reads TGTGCCACCAGCCTATCCGGTTCCTACAATGAGCAGTTCTTC. It is translated as CATSLSGSYNEQFF.

J is TRBJ2-5 and V is TRBV3-1 (or the pseudogene TRBV3-2); 7 positions match TRBD1. The CDR3 has 14 residues. The V and J ends lost 6 bases and 7 bases, in that order; junction bases with no gene match: 11. From germline, CDR1 is LGHDT and CDR2 YNNKEL (reference sequence). CDR3: CASSPPGGSSTQYF. The CDR3 DNA is TGTGCCAGCAGTCCTCCAGGGGGTTCTTCGACCCAGTACTTC.

The gene calls are TRBV2 and TRBJ1-3; D unresolved. This CDR3 spans 14 amino acids. Trimming stripped 6 bases from V and 0 bases from J, with 9 bases between. Germline V gene lookup returns CDR1 SNHLY and CDR2 FYNNEI. As DNA, the CDR3 is TGTGCCAGCAGGGAGTGGGTCTCTGGAAACACCATATATTTT. Translated, it gives CASREWVSGNTIYF.

The chain combines TRBV6-5 with TRBJ1-2; possibly TRBD1 for D (5 bases). CDR1 is MNHEY, CDR2 SVGAGI, per germline. Trimming cost V 5 bases and J 6 bases, with 19 bases left between them. This CDR3 has 15 amino acids. CDR3 sequence: CASSRRLGGENGYTF. CDR3 DNA: TGTGCCAGCAGTCGCCGCTTGGGAGGGGAGAATGGCTACACCTTC.

The chain couples TRBV3-1 (or the pseudogene TRBV3-2) to TRBJ1-1; tentatively, D is TRBD1 (5 bases). The CDR3 sequence is 12 residues long. The germline gives CDR1 LGHDT, CDR2 YNNKEL (reference sequence). V was shortened by 4 bases and J by 5 bases, with 8 bases between the two germline ends. CDR3: CASSLEGTEAFF. The CDR3, as DNA: TGTGCCAGCAGCCTGGAGGGGACTGAAGCTTTCTTT.

The chain links TRBV5-4 to TRBJ1-3; 11 nucleotides align to TRBD1. CDR1 is SGHNT, CDR2 YYREEE, per germline (reference sequence). With 4 bases clipped from V and 7 bases from J, the junction kept 4 bases outside the gene matches. The CDR3 has 14 amino acids. CDR3 region: CASSRDRGTNTIYF. The CDR3 DNA reads as TGTGCCAGCAGCCGGGACAGGGGGACGAACACCATATATTTT.

The chain couples TRBV4-1 to TRBJ1-2; D is ambiguous. The germline CDR1 and CDR2 sequences are MGHRA and YSYEKL. The CDR3 covers 14 residues. V was pared by 1 base and J by 5 bases, with 11 bases between. CDR3 DNA sequence: TGCGCCAGCAGCCAAGGGAGGGCAGCTTATGGCTACACCTTC. Encoded protein: CASSQGRAAYGYTF.

The sample holds a few counts of this clone. DNA of the CDR3: TGTGCCAGCAGCAGGACCGGGACAGCGAACACTGAAGCTTTCTTT. Encoded protein: CASSRTGTANTEAFF. V and J are TRBV5-5 and TRBJ1-1; 7 nucleotides agree with TRBD1. Germline V gene sequence: CDR1 SGHKS, CDR2 YYEKEE (reference sequence). The V segment lost 4 bases and the J segment 1 base; nucleotides outside the gene matches: 7. This CDR3 comprises 15 residues.

Concerning this clone itself: The sample carries other DNA sequences with the same CDR3. The chain combines TRBV6-5 with TRBJ1-2, with 9 bases that match TRBD1. CDR3 size: 12 residues. J gave up 8 bases and V 6 bases, and 4 bases lay outside the gene matches. Germline CDR1 and CDR2: MNHEY and SVGAGI. The CDR3 loop is CASRETGGGYTF. The CDR3 bases are TGTGCCAGCAGAGAGACAGGGGGAGGCTACACCTTC.

Only one count was recorded for this clone. The V call is TRBV12-3 or TRBV12-4, the J call TRBJ1-4; TRBD1 might be the D (5 bases). The CDR3 spans 13 residues. V was shortened by 4 bases and J by 8 bases, with 11 bases between the two germline ends. Written as DNA, the CDR3 is TGTGCCAGCAGTTCGCAGGGTAGGGAAAAACTGTTTTTT. Residues: CASSSQGREKLFF.

The chain recombines TRBV10-2 with TRBJ2-7; D possibly corresponds to TRBD2 (6 bases). CDR3 size: 14 residues. V was shortened by 2 bases and J by 9 bases, with 17 bases between the two germline ends. Germline CDR1 is WSHSY and CDR2 is SAAADI. CDR3 nucleotide sequence: TGCGCCAGCAGTGAGCTGGGTCGGGGGACGGCGCAGTACTTC. This encodes CASSELGRGTAQYF.

CDR3 protein: CASSWGQTYEQYF. CDR3 nucleotide sequence: TGTGCCAGCAGCTGGGGACAGACCTACGAGCAGTACTTC. The chain joins TRBV5-4 to TRBJ2-7, with 7 bases that match TRBD1. In germline, CDR1 is SGHNT, CDR2 YYREEE (reference sequence). This CDR3 comprises 13 residues. The ends lost 3 bases at V and 2 bases at J; junction bases unmatched: 2.

The rearrangement uses TRBV29-1 and TRBJ2-5, with D possibly TRBD2 on 6 matching bases. Between the trimmed V and J ends, which lost 5 bases and 3 bases, there was a span of 19 bases. In germline, CDR1 is SQVTM, CDR2 ANQGSEA. The CDR3 length is 15 residues. The CDR3 region has the DNA TGCAGCGTTTCGGTTTTTGCGGGGTCGAAAGAGACCCAGTACTTC. This sequence encodes CSVSVFAGSKETQYF.

This clone appeared a single time. The genes are TRBV7-9 and TRBJ2-1; D is possibly TRBD1 (5 bases). V dropped 1 base and J dropped 10 bases, with 17 bases sitting between them. Germline CDR1 is SEHNR and CDR2 is FQNEAQ (reference sequence). The CDR3 totals 15 residues. In DNA, the CDR3 is TGTGCCAGCAGCTTAGTTCGGGCAGGGAACGTGGAGCAGTTCTTC. Its translation is CASSLVRAGNVEQFF.

The J gene is TRBJ2-6, the V gene TRBV6-5; D remains unclear. The CDR3 is made up of 13 amino acids. The ends were cut back, 6 bases at V and 4 bases at J, with 7 bases in the middle. Germline values: CDR1 MNHEY, CDR2 SVGAGI. In nucleotides, the CDR3 is TGTGCCAGCAGCCTACGGGGGGCCAACGTCCTGACTTTC. It codes for CASSLRGANVLTF.

The V and J genes are TRBV27 and TRBJ1-2; D possibly corresponds to TRBD1 (5 bases). The CDR3 covers 12 residues. The germline gives CDR1 MNHEY, CDR2 SMNVEV (reference sequence). Trimming took off 7 bases at V and 6 bases at J, with 12 bases between the two ends. CDR3 sequence: CASTGRGDGYTF. CDR3 in DNA: TGTGCCAGCACGGGGAGGGGCGATGGCTACACCTTC.